One sample yielded the 2 T cell receptor beta chains listed below, sequenced in a study of blood T cell repertoires in COVID-19. The assay was immunoSEQ multiplex PCR, and TCRdb's table has in-frame clones only and misses some. The top ten clones hold just under 8.5% of a sample with roughly 200,000 clones, about 85% of them seen once. Sequencing used peripheral blood. All receptors derive from a woman in her sixties with acute or convalescent COVID-19.

The chain carries TRBV6-2 or TRBV6-3 and TRBJ2-7; weak D call: TRBD2 (5 bases). V lost 4 bases to trimming and J lost 4 bases, with 11 bases between them. The CDR3 runs to 13 residues. Germline CDR1 and CDR2: MNHEY and SVGEGT. CDR3 sequence reads: CASSFGERYEQYF. Here the CDR3 DNA reads TGTGCCAGCAGTTTTGGGGAGCGTTACGAGCAGTACTTC.

This chain links TRBV6-7 with TRBJ2-7, with D unclear. TRBV6-7 carries the ORF label, with uncertain function. This CDR3 has 12 residues. Trimming removed 7 bases from V and 6 bases from J, with 13 bases in between. The CDR3 nucleotides are TGTGCCAGCACCCTTAGCCCGGGCGAGCAGTACTTC. Its translation: CASTLSPGEQYF.